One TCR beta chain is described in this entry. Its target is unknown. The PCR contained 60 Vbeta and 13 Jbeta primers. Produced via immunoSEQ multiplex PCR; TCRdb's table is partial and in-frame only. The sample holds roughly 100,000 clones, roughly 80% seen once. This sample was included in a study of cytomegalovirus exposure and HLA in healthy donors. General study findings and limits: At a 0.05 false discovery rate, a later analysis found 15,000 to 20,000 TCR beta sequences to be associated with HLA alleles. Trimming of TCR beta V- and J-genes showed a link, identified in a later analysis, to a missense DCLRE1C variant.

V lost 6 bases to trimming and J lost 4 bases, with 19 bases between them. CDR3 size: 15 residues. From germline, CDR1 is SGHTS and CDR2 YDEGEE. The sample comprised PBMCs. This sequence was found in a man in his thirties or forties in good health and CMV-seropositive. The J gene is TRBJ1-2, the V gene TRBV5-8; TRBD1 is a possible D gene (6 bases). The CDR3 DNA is TGTGCCAGCAACCCCCCCAGGGGCCTTGCCTATGGCTACACCTTC. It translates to CASNPPRGLAYGYTF.